The entry below gives a single TCR beta chain sequence along with its context. Antigen: not known. The germline V and J ends were trimmed by 4 bases and 7 bases, with 11 bases remaining between them. Germline assignment: CDR1 SGHAT and CDR2 FQNNGV. The CDR3 is 12 amino acids. The sample belongs to a study of identical twins. TCRdb reanalysed the 5' RACE reads using MiXCR and keeps one entry per CDR3 protein. The sample has approximately 1.8 million distinct CDR3 sequences, more than 30% seen once. Study outcomes and limitations: Weaker excess sharing between twins was seen in beta out-of-frame sequences.

This chain uses TRBV11-2 with TRBJ2-7; D might be TRBD1 or TRBD2, each matching 5 bases. This TCR derives from a newborn girl in good health. The sequenced sample consisted of cord blood. The DNA of the CDR3 is TGTGCCAGCAGCTATAGGGACCCTGAGCAGTACTTC. Amino acid sequence: CASSYRDPEQYF. Combining the CDR3 with reference TRBV11-2 and TRBJ2-7 gives the whole variable domain EAGVAQSPRYKIIEKRQSVAFWCNPISGHATLYWYQQILGQGPKLLIQFQNNGVVDDSQLPKDRFSAERLKGVDSTLKIQPAKLEDSAVYLCASSYRDPEQYFGPGTRLTVT.